This T cell receptor (beta chain) was captured by sequencing in a study of shared clonotypes between healthy human individuals. Study-wide findings and caveats: Rarefaction demonstrated incomplete sorted-subset sequencing despite large depth. The diversity represented, both genetic and in exposure history, was limited by few donors.

As for this clone: Its antigen is still unknown.

Generated by immunoSEQ multiplex PCR, the TCRdb table keeps only in-frame clones and is missing some. Here the sample spans over 95,000 clones, 55% to 80% being singletons. Trimming removed 3 bases from V and 4 bases from J; junction bases left unmatched: 3. The CDR3 is 14 amino acids. Germline CDR1 MDHEN, CDR2 SYDVKM. CD8 memory was a combination of CD45RO+ cells and CCR7-negative CD45RA+ TemRA cells. The clonotype was recovered from a woman aged 25-40 years in good health. The rearrangement joins TRBV28 to TRBJ1-5; 7 bases line up with TRBD1. The sequencing input was memory CD8+ T cells sorted from blood. Subset of the sample: CD45RO+ cells pooled with CCR7-negative TemRA cells. The CDR3 loop reads CASSLGDSNQPQHF. The DNA for the CDR3 is TGTGCCAGCAGTTTGGGGGACAGTAATCAGCCCCAGCATTTT.